These 25 T cell receptor beta chains were all obtained from the same sample, sequenced in a study of blood T cell repertoires in COVID-19. TCRdb's table, derived via immunoSEQ multiplex PCR, lists solely in-frame clones and lacks some. The data show about 150,000 clones, more than 75% seen once. The source material was peripheral blood. These receptor sequences come from a woman in her fifties or sixties with COVID-19, enrolled during active disease.

The V call is TRBV6-5, the J call TRBJ1-1; possible D gene TRBD1, 6 bases. Germline V CDR1 and CDR2: MNHEY, SVGAGI. This CDR3 has 12 residues. V lost 8 bases and J lost 7, with 14 bases in between. The CDR3 sequence: CASPTGGGEAFF. As DNA, the CDR3 is TGTGCCAGCCCAACGGGAGGGGGTGAAGCTTTCTTT.

The V gene is TRBV11-1, the J gene TRBJ1-6; TRBD1 agrees at 8 bases. The CDR3 loop spans 15 amino acids. Germline assignment: CDR1 SGHAT and CDR2 FQDESV (reference sequence). Trimming at V came to 5 bases and at J to 7 bases, leaving 7 bases not matched to a gene. This CDR3 is CASSTRTGRNSPLHF. The CDR3 DNA follows: TGTGCCAGCAGCACCCGGACAGGGAGGAATTCACCCCTCCACTTT.

The J gene is TRBJ2-5, the V gene TRBV30; no clear D gene. The CDR3 is made up of 12 amino acids. The germline V and J ends were trimmed by 0 bases and 7 bases, with 9 bases remaining between them. The germline CDR1 and CDR2 sequences are GTSNPN and SVGIG (reference sequence). The DNA for the CDR3 is TGTGCCTGGAGTGTACACTCGGGGACCCAGTACTTC. Its translation is CAWSVHSGTQYF. The full variable domain, with the rest looked up from reference TRBV30 and TRBJ2-5, is SQTIHQWPATLVQPVGSPLSLECTVEGTSNPNLYWYRQAAGRGLQLLFYSVGIGQISSEVPQNLSASRPQDRQFILSSKKLLLSDSGFYLCAWSVHSGTQYFGPGTRLLVL.

The V call is TRBV10-3, the J call TRBJ1-5, with TRBD1 identical over 8 bases. V was clipped by 6 bases and J by 7 bases; unmatched bases: 8. Germline CDR1 is ENHRY and CDR2 is SYGVKD. This CDR3 is 14 amino acids long. CDR3 nucleotides: TGTGCCATCAGCCCGGACAGGGACGGACAGCCCCAGCATTTT. Its translation is CAISPDRDGQPQHF.

CDR3 coding DNA: TGTGCCAGCAGCAGGGGACAGGAGCAGTACTTC. Its protein product is CASSRGQEQYF. This sequence joins TRBV3-1 (or the pseudogene TRBV3-2) and TRBJ2-7; 7 positions agree with TRBD1. The germline gives CDR1 LGHDT, CDR2 YNNKEL (reference sequence). CDR3 length equals 11 residues. V was clipped by 5 bases and J by 7 bases; unmatched bases: 2.

The genes are TRBV6-5 and TRBJ1-1; 7 bases align to TRBD1. The CDR3 is made up of 11 amino acids. Germline V gene lookup returns CDR1 MNHEY and CDR2 SVGAGI. V was clipped by 7 bases and J by 7 bases; unmatched bases: 3. The CDR3 DNA is TGTGCCAGCATTCGGACAGGTGAAGCTTTCTTT. It specifies CASIRTGEAFF.

This clone has a single count. This chain joins TRBV27 and TRBJ2-1, with TRBD2 matching 14 bases. The V gene end was trimmed by 3 bases and the J gene end by 5 bases; junction bases not matched to a gene: 12. The germline gives CDR1 MNHEY, CDR2 SMNVEV (reference sequence). The length of the CDR3 is 19 residues. CDR3 in DNA: TGTGCCAGCAGTTTCCAGACTAGCGGGAGGGCCTACTCTCACAATGAGCAGTTCTTC. As protein: CASSFQTSGRAYSHNEQFF.

V and J are TRBV2 and TRBJ2-2; TRBD2 aligns across 12 bases. The CDR3 has 16 amino acids. Trimming took 4 bases from V and 4 from J; bases not matched to a gene: 4. Germline-derived CDR1 and CDR2 are SNHLY and FYNNEI. The CDR3 is CASSASGGASTGELFF. CDR3 nucleotides: TGTGCCAGCAGTGCTAGCGGGGGGGCCAGCACCGGGGAGCTGTTTTTT.

The V and J genes are TRBV29-1 and TRBJ1-2, with 7 bases identical to TRBD1. V dropped 0 bases and J dropped 4; count of bases not matched to a gene: 5. Germline V gene lookup returns CDR1 SQVTM and CDR2 ANQGSEA. The CDR3 sequence is 14 residues long. The CDR3 region has the DNA TGCAGCGTTGAAGATCTTAGACAGGGCTATGGCTACACCTTC. This translates into CSVEDLRQGYGYTF.

With regard to this clone: Other DNA sequences in the sample encode the same CDR3. The rearrangement joins TRBV12-3 or TRBV12-4 to TRBJ1-2; weak D call: TRBD1 (5 bases). The CDR3 loop spans 13 amino acids. The V end was cut by 3 bases, the J end by 4 bases, with 9 bases between. In nucleotides, the CDR3 is TGTGCCAGCAGTTTTCAGGGTCCCTATGGCTACACCTTC. Protein sequence: CASSFQGPYGYTF.

V is TRBV28 and J is TRBJ1-5; D gene unclear. The length of the CDR3 is 12 residues. Per the germline V gene, CDR1 is MDHEN and CDR2 is SYDVKM. V lost 6 bases to trimming and J lost 7 bases, with 10 bases between them. In DNA, the CDR3 is TGTGCCAGCAGACTACCATTACAGCCCCAGCATTTT. Translating gives CASRLPLQPQHF.

The CDR3 region has the DNA TGTGCCAGCAGTGAAAGGGGTAGCGGGAGGACGCATGAGCAGTTCTTC. As protein: CASSERGSGRTHEQFF. The chain uses TRBV6-1 and TRBJ2-1; 10 bases align to TRBD2. The germline V gene encodes CDR1 MNHNS and CDR2 SASEGT. The CDR3 contains 16 residues. J was trimmed by 8 bases and V by 2 bases; bases with no gene match: 9.

The J gene is TRBJ2-2, the V gene TRBV7-3; possibly TRBD1 for D (6 bases). The CDR3 is made up of 16 amino acids. The V gene's germline CDR1 is SGHTA and CDR2 FQGTGA. The ends were cut back, 5 bases at V and 1 base at J, with 14 bases in the middle. CDR3 nucleotide sequence: TGTGCCAGCAGCCCACTCGGCAGGGGGAACACCGGGGAGCTGTTTTTT. Amino acids: CASSPLGRGNTGELFF.

The rearrangement joins TRBV6-4 to TRBJ1-5; 9 bases align to TRBD1. V gave up 5 bases and J gave up 7 bases; unmatched junction bases: 6. Germline CDR1 and CDR2: MRHNA and SNTAGT. The CDR3 length is 14 residues. CDR3 region: CASSLGQGIQPQHF. CDR3 coding DNA: TGTGCCAGCAGTCTGGGACAGGGTATACAGCCCCAGCATTTT.

This chain links TRBV18 with TRBJ1-1, with TRBD1 identical over 8 bases. Germline CDR1 and CDR2: KGHSH and LQKENI. This CDR3 comprises 14 residues. The V segment lost 6 bases and the J segment 2 bases; nucleotides outside the gene matches: 5. CDR3 nucleotide sequence: TGTGCCAGCTCCCGACAGGGGCCCAACACTGAAGCTTTCTTT. Its protein is CASSRQGPNTEAFF.

This clone is a singleton in its sample. The V gene is TRBV29-1, the J gene TRBJ2-7; D unresolved. Germline CDR1 is SQVTM and CDR2 is ANQGSEA. The CDR3 runs to 11 residues. Trimming cost V 3 bases and J 0 bases, with 3 bases left between them. CDR3 amino acids: CSVDRSYEQYV. For the CDR3, the DNA is TGCAGCGTTGATCGCTCCTACGAGCAGTACGTC.

The chain recombines TRBV3-1 (or the pseudogene TRBV3-2) with TRBJ1-2; 9 nucleotides match TRBD1. The junction had 13 bases not matched to a gene; V was cut back by 0 bases and J by 8 bases. This CDR3 comprises 17 residues. Germline loops: CDR1 LGHDT, CDR2 YNNKEL (reference sequence). The CDR3 loop is CASSQDRAPGTGSGYTF. DNA of the CDR3: TGTGCCAGCAGCCAAGATCGGGCCCCCGGGACAGGGAGCGGCTACACCTTC.

The chain combines TRBV7-2 with TRBJ2-5; TRBD2 matches 13 bases. The CDR3 extends over 17 amino acids. V was pared by 4 bases and J by 2 bases, with 7 bases of the junction left unmatched. Germline V gene lookup returns CDR1 SGHTA and CDR2 FQGNSA. CDR3: CASSSPLGLAGQETQYF. The CDR3 coding sequence is TGTGCCAGCAGCTCTCCATTGGGACTAGCGGGACAAGAGACCCAGTACTTC.

V gene TRBV19 combines with J gene TRBJ2-1; 8 bases align to TRBD1. Germline V CDR1 and CDR2: LNHDA, SQIVND (reference sequence). This CDR3 contains 14 residues. V lost 4 bases and J lost 15; bases outside the gene matches: 14. CDR3 region: CASSNGGRTGRPFF. The CDR3 DNA reads TGTGCCAGTAGTAATGGGGGGCGGACAGGGCGTCCGTTCTTC.

This chain joins TRBV28 and TRBJ1-1; TRBD1 agrees at 9 bases. Germline trimming cut 5 bases from V and 8 bases from J; bases unmatched to any gene: 9. In germline, CDR1 is MDHEN, CDR2 SYDVKM. The CDR3 length is 14 residues. CDR3 nucleotides: TGTGCCAGCAGTGACAGGGGGGGTCAGCCAGAAGCTTTCTTT. This gives the protein CASSDRGGQPEAFF.

The CDR3: CASSRLSADTQYF. CDR3 bases: TGTGCCAGTTCGCGACTTTCGGCAGATACGCAGTATTTT. This chain links TRBV19 with TRBJ2-3; D not certain. Trimming stripped 8 bases from V and 4 bases from J, with 13 bases between. The germline gives CDR1 LNHDA, CDR2 SQIVND (reference sequence). This CDR3 region has 13 residues.

A note on this clone: Different DNA sequences within this sample yield the same CDR3. This chain uses TRBV5-1 with TRBJ2-7, with D perhaps matching TRBD2 (6 bases). V shed 4 bases and J shed 0 bases, with 11 bases lying between them. The CDR3 loop spans 14 amino acids. Germline lookup yields CDR1 SGHRS and CDR2 YFSETQ. CDR3 in DNA: TGCGCCAGCAGCCTCTCGGGGGTCTCCTACGAGCAGTACTTC. Amino acids: CASSLSGVSYEQYF.

The gene calls are TRBV7-9 and TRBJ1-1, with a tentative D call TRBD1 (6 bases). The CDR3 length is 13 residues. Per the germline V gene, CDR1 is SEHNR and CDR2 is FQNEAQ (reference sequence). The V end lost 2 bases, the J end lost 10 bases, and 14 bases lay between the germline ends. The CDR3 here is CASSLNREGRAFF. The DNA for the CDR3 is TGTGCCAGCAGCTTAAACAGGGAGGGAAGAGCTTTCTTT.

This rearrangement joins TRBV2 to TRBJ1-4; D is unclear. Between the trimmed V and J ends, which lost 0 bases and 8 bases, there was a span of 10 bases. CDR3 size: 14 residues. From germline, CDR1 is SNHLY and CDR2 FYNNEI. DNA of the CDR3: TGTGCCAGCAGTGAAGCCAGCTCGGGGGAAAAACTGTTTTTT. Encoded protein: CASSEASSGEKLFF.

The CDR3 sequence: CASSPTTANYGYTF. As DNA, the CDR3 is TGTGCCAGCAGCCCGACGACAGCTAACTATGGCTACACCTTC. The J gene is TRBJ1-2, the V gene TRBV7-3, with D tentatively TRBD1 (5 bases). The CDR3 sequence is 14 residues long. Deletions cut 5 bases from V and 0 bases from J, with 10 bases between. From germline, CDR1 is SGHTA and CDR2 FQGTGA.